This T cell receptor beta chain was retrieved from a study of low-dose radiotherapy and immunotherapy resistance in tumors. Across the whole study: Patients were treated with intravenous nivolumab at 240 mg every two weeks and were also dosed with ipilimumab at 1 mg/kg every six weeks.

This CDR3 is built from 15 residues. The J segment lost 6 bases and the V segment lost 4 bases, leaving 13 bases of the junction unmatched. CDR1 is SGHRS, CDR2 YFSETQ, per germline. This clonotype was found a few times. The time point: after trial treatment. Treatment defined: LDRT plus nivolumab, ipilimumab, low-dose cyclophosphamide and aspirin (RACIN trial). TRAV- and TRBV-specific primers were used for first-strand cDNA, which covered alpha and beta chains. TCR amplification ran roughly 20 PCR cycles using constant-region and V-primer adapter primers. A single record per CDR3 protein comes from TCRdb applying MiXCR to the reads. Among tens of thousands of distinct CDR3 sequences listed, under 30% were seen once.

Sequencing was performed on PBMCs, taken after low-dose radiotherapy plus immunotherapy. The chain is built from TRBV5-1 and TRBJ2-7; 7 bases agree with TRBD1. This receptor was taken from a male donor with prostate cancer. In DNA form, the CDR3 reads TGCGCCAGCAGCCCCACCCCGGCGCAGGGGGTCGAGCAGTACTTC. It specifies CASSPTPAQGVEQYF.